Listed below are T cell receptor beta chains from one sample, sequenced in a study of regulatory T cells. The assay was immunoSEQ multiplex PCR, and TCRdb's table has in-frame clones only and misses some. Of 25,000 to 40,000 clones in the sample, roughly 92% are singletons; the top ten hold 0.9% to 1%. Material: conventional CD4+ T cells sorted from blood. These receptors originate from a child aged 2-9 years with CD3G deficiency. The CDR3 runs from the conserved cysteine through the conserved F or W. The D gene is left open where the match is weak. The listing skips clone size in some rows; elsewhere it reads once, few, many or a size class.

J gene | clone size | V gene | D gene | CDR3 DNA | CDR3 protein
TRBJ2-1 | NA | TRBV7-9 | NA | TGTGCCAGCAGCTTAGGTAGGCAGGCTAGGACCGACAATGAGCAGTTCTTC | CASSLGRQARTDNEQFF
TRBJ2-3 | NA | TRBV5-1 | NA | TGCGCCAGCAGCTATTCGGCGGGTCCGATCACAGATACGCAGTATTTT | CASSYSAGPITDTQYF
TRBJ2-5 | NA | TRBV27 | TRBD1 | TGTGCCAGCAGTAACAGGGGAAGGGAGACCCAGTACTTC | CASSNRGRETQYF
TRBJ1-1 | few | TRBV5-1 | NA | TGCGCCAGCAGCTTAGGAAAGAACACTGAAGCTTTCTTT | CASSLGKNTEAFF
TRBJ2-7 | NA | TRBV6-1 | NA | TGTGCCAGCAGTGAATCAAGAGTTGGCGAGCAGTACTTC | CASSESRVGEQYF
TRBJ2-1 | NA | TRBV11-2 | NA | TGTGCCAGCAGCTTCTCCTCCCGGACTCGTAGCACCGAGCAGTTCTTC | CASSFSSRTRSTEQFF
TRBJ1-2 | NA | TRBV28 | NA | TGTGCCAGCACCCAGAATTCCTATGGCTACACCTTC | CASTQNSYGYTF
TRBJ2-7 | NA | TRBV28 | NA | TGTGCCAGCTCCAGAGGTGGGGGGAGGTCCTACGAGCAGTACTTC | CASSRGGGRSYEQYF
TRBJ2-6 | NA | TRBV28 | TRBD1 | TGTGCCAGCAGTTCGCCGGGGACAGGACCCTCTGGGGCCAACGTCCTGACTTTC | CASSSPGTGPSGANVLTF
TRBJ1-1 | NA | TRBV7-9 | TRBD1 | TGTGCCAGCAGCCCAGGACAGGGTATGAACACTGAAGCTTTCTTT | CASSPGQGMNTEAFF
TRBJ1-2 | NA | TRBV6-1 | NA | TGTGCCAGCAGTGAACGTCGCGGGGGCTACACCTTC | CASSERRGGYTF
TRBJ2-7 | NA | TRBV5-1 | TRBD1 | TGCGCCAGCAGCTTGTCAGGGGGCGGTGAGTACGAGCAGTACTTC | CASSLSGGGEYEQYF
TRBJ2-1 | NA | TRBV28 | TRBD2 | TGTGCCAGCGCGGCGGGAGTAGGGGAGCAGTTCTTC | CASAAGVGEQFF
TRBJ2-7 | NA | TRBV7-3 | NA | TGTGCCAGCAGCTTAAACGGCCCGATCGTTTGGGCCTACGAGCAGTACTTC | CASSLNGPIVWAYEQYF
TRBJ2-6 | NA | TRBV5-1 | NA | TGCGCCAGCAGCTTGGGGGAGCCTGGGGCCAACGTCCTGACTTTC | CASSLGEPGANVLTF
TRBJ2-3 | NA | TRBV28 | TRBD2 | TGTGCCACCGAAGGACTAGCGGGAGGAAGAGGGAGCACAGATACGCAGTATTTT | CATEGLAGGRGSTDTQYF
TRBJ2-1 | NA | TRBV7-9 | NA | TGTGCCAGCACCCAAGGCATTAGCACCAATGAGCAGTTCTTC | CASTQGISTNEQFF
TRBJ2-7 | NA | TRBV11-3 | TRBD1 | TGTGCCAGCAGCTTAGCCGGGACAGGATCCTACGAGCAGTACTTC | CASSLAGTGSYEQYF
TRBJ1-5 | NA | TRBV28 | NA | TGTGCCAGCAGTTTCGCAGTAATAGGGCCCAATCAGCCCCAGCATTTT | CASSFAVIGPNQPQHF
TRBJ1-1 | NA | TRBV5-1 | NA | TGCGCCAGCAGCTTGGACCAGAACACTGAAGCTTTCTTT | CASSLDQNTEAFF
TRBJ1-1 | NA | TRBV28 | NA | TGTGCCAGCAGTCCCTACTCCCCACAGAGTGAAGCTTTCTTT | CASSPYSPQSEAFF
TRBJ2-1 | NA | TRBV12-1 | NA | TGTGCCAGCAGCTTTGCGCTTCGCCGGCAGTTCTTC | CASSFALRRQFF
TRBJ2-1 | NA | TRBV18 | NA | TGTGCCAGCTCACCGGTGGTGGGGAGCTCCTACAATGAGCAGTTCTTC | CASSPVVGSSYNEQFF
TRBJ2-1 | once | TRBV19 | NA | TGTGCCAGTAGTAGGGGGGCCTTCTACAATGAGCAGTTCTTC | CASSRGAFYNEQFF
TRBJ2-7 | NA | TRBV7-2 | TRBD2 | TGTGCCAGCAGCTTAGGGAGCGGGAGGGCCTACGAGCAGTACTTC | CASSLGSGRAYEQYF
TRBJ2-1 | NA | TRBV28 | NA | TGTGCCAGCAGCCACGGAGGGGCGAAACGTGAGCAGTTCTTC | CASSHGGAKREQFF
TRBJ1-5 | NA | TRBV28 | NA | TGTGCCAGCAGTTTACGTTTAGGGGGGGGACAGCCCCAGCATTTT | CASSLRLGGGQPQHF
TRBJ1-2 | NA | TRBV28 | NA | TGTGCCAGCAGTCCCCCGCCCCTACAGGGTAGGAGGGGCTACACCTTC | CASSPPPLQGRRGYTF
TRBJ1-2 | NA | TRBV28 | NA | TGTGCCAGCGGTTTGCCGGGACACCCCTATGGCTACACCTTC | CASGLPGHPYGYTF
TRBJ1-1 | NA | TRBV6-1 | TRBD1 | TGTGCCAGCCGGACAGGCGGCTTCCCTGAAGCTTTCTTT | CASRTGGFPEAFF
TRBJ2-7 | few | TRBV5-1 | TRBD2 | TGCGCCAGCAGCTCTAGCGGGAGGGCCTACGAGCAGTACTTC | CASSSSGRAYEQYF
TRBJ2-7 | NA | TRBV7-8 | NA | TGTGCCAGCAGCCCAACCCCGACATTCTACGAGCAGTACTTC | CASSPTPTFYEQYF
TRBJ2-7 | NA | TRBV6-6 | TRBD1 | TGTGCCAGCAGTCAACAGGGGGCTGGGGAGCAGTACTTC | CASSQQGAGEQYF
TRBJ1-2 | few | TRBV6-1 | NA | TGTGCCAGCAGTGAAGTCGGGAGGGATGGGAGCGGCTACACCTTC | CASSEVGRDGSGYTF
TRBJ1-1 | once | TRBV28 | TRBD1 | TGTGCCAGCAGTTTTCGGCAGGGGGCCGCTGAAGCTTTCTTT | CASSFRQGAAEAFF
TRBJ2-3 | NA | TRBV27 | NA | TGTGCCAGCAGTTTGACCGATCCCACAGATACGCAGTATTTT | CASSLTDPTDTQYF
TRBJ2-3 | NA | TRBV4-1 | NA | TGCGCCAGCAGCCAAGGCCACGGAGTCTTGGCAGATACGCAGTATTTT | CASSQGHGVLADTQYF
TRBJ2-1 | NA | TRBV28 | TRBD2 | TGTGCCAGCAGCACTACTAGCGGGAGGGCCAGTGAGCAGTTCTTC | CASSTTSGRASEQFF
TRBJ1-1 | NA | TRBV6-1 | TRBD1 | TGTGCCAGCAGTGAAACCCCAGGGGGGAACACTGAAGCTTTCTTT | CASSETPGGNTEAFF
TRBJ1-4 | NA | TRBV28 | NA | TGTGCCAGCAGCTCCCTAGGGGGGATGAGTGAAAAACTGTTTTTT | CASSSLGGMSEKLFF
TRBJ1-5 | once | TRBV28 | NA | TGTGCCAGCAGTCCAGACCGACACCAGTATCAGCCCCAGCATTTT | CASSPDRHQYQPQHF
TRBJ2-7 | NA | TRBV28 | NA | TGTGCCAGCAGTCCCTGGACGACCTACGAGCAGTACTTC | CASSPWTTYEQYF
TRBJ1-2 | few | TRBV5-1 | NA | TGCGCCAGCAGCCTCGGGACCTACGAGGGCTACACCTTC | CASSLGTYEGYTF
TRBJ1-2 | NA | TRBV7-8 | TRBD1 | TGTGCCAGCAGCTTATGGCGGGACAGGGGGCGTCATGGCTACACCTTC | CASSLWRDRGRHGYTF
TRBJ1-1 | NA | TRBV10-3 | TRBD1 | TGTGCCATCAAGGAGACAGGGGCAACTGAAGCTTTCTTT | CAIKETGATEAFF
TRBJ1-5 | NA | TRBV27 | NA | TGTGCCAGCAGTTTCTCTTGGGATCAGCCCCAGCATTTT | CASSFSWDQPQHF
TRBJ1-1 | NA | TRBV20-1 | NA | TGCAGTGCTAGATGGGGCAATTCGGCTTTCTTT | CSARWGNSAFF
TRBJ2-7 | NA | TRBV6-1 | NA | TGTGCCAGCAGTGGGCGGGCAAACTACGAGCAGTACTTC | CASSGRANYEQYF
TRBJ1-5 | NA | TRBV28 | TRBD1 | TGTGCCAGCAGTTCTTCTCAGGGGGCCCCCAATCAGCCCCAGCATTTT | CASSSSQGAPNQPQHF
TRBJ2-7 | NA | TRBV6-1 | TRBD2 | TGTGCCAGCAGTCGTACTAGCGGGAGAAAGAACGAGCAGTACTTC | CASSRTSGRKNEQYF
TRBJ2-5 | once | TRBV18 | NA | TGTGCCAGCTCACCGGATCAAGAGACCCAGTACTTC | CASSPDQETQYF
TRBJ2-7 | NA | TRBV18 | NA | TGTGCCAGCTCACCAACGCGGGTAGGATACTACGAGCAGTACTTC | CASSPTRVGYYEQYF